This T cell receptor (beta chain) was identified during a study of shared clonotypes between healthy human individuals. General study findings and limits: Among the subsets, naive ones generally showed larger estimated richness than memory ones. In the sorted subsets, rarefaction showed sequencing was incomplete despite large depth.

Method: immunoSEQ multiplex PCR; TCRdb's copy keeps in-frame clones and lacks some. The sample shows about 2.2 million clones, about 92% of them seen only once. Naive CD8 populations comprised CD45RO-negative cells positively selected for CCR7, excluding terminally differentiated effector memory CD45RA+ cells. The CDR3 sequence is 16 residues long. The V end lost 5 bases, the J end lost 9 bases, and 23 bases lay between the germline ends. CDR1 is SGHVS and CDR2 is FQNEAQ in the germline V gene. On this clone itself: The antigen is not known.

Input material: naive CD8+ T cells from PBMCs. J is TRBJ1-5 and V is TRBV7-8; no clear D. The receptor comes from a man younger than 30 in good health. Some clones in this sample may be carry-over from other donors' samples. As DNA, the CDR3 is TGTGCCAGCAGCCCGAGGAGTGAACGGCTCTTCTGGCCCCAGCATTTT. Protein product: CASSPRSERLFWPQHF. Complete variable domain (other parts from reference TRBV7-8 and TRBJ1-5): GAGVSQSPRYKVAKRGQDVALRCDPISGHVSLFWYQQALGQGPEFLTYFQNEAQLDKSGLPSDRFFAERPEGSVSTLKIQRTQQEDSAVYLCASSPRSERLFWPQHFGDGTRLSIL.